A selection of T cell receptor beta chains follows, all from one sample in a study of blood T cell repertoires in COVID-19. Generated by immunoSEQ multiplex PCR, the TCRdb table keeps only in-frame clones and is missing some. This sample has about 180,000 clones, with roughly 84% found just once. Sequenced input: peripheral blood. These receptors were taken from an older woman with acute or convalescent COVID-19. CDR3s include the opening cysteine and the closing phenylalanine or tryptophan. The D gene is left open where the match is weak. Expanded clones get a size class; other rows say once, few or many, or leave the size out.

clone_size	d_call	v_call	j_call	cdr3_nt	cdr3_aa
once	TRBD2	TRBV10-2	TRBJ2-5	TGCGCCAGCAGTGAGTCCCCCAGCGGGGCCTCCCGTGAGACCCAGTACTTC	CASSESPSGASRETQYF
.	.	TRBV7-2	TRBJ2-7	TGTGCCAGCAGCCCAAGCAGGGTAACCTACGAGCAGTACTTC	CASSPSRVTYEQYF
.	TRBD1	TRBV6-5	TRBJ2-7	TGTGCCAGCAGCTACCGGGACAGGCGCTACGAGCAGTACTTC	CASSYRDRRYEQYF
.	.	TRBV6-6	TRBJ2-7	TGTGCCAGCAGTTACCCTCCTTTGACGAGGGCCTACGAGCAGTACTTC	CASSYPPLTRAYEQYF
.	TRBD1	TRBV7-2	TRBJ1-4	TGTGCCAGCAGCTTAGGAGGGGGCGGGAATGAAAAACTGTTTTTT	CASSLGGGGNEKLFF
.	.	TRBV6-5	TRBJ1-4	TGTGCCAGCAGTTACGAGGGTACGGCTAATGAAAAACTGTTTTTT	CASSYEGTANEKLFF
.	.	TRBV4-2	TRBJ2-1	TGTGCCAGCAGCCCCACGAAACTTTCCTACAATGAGCAGTTCTTC	CASSPTKLSYNEQFF
.	TRBD2	TRBV6-5	TRBJ2-1	TGTGCCAGCAGTTACTCCAGGACTAGGGCCTACAATGAGCAGTTCTTC	CASSYSRTRAYNEQFF
.	.	TRBV27	TRBJ1-5	TGTGCCAGCCACCGTGCGGACAATCAGCCCCAGCATTTT	CASHRADNQPQHF
.	.	TRBV4-1	TRBJ1-2	TGCGCCAGCAGCCAAGATCCCTCTGGGCTAGGGGACTATGGCTACACCTTC	CASSQDPSGLGDYGYTF
once	TRBD2	TRBV3-1/TRBV3-2	TRBJ2-3	TGTGCCAGCAGCAAGATTGGACTAGCGGGGTTCACAGATACGCAGTATTTT	CASSKIGLAGFTDTQYF
few	.	TRBV27	TRBJ1-4	TGTGCCAGCAGTACCTCACAGGGTAACCGGGGTGAAAAACTGTTTTTT	CASSTSQGNRGEKLFF
.	TRBD1	TRBV7-2	TRBJ1-6	TGTGCCAGCAGCTTAGGGACAGGCAACTATAATTCACCCCTCCACTTT	CASSLGTGNYNSPLHF
.	.	TRBV6-5	TRBJ1-3	TGTGCCAGCAGTTACCGGGGGGAGTCTGGAAACACCATATATTTT	CASSYRGESGNTIYF
.	.	TRBV6-5	TRBJ1-1	TGTGCCAGCAGTTGGGGGGGCACTGAAGCTTTCTTT	CASSWGGTEAFF
once	.	TRBV6-5	TRBJ1-1	TGTGCCAGCAGTATAGGACAGAACACTGAAGCTTTCTTT	CASSIGQNTEAFF
.	.	TRBV14	TRBJ1-2	TGTGCCAGCAGCCAGGTGGCGGCCTATGGCTACACCTTC	CASSQVAAYGYTF